Each of the 26 T cell receptor beta chains below was sequenced from the same sample in a study of blood T cells in healthy people across ages. The use of a sample-barcoded 5' primer and a J-beta primer mix characterized a second PCR of about 7 to 12 cycles. In TCRdb, the 5' RACE reads were re-called with MiXCR into one record per CDR3 protein. The table records under 2 million distinct CDR3 sequences, about 35% of them present only once. Source material: blood. Source of these receptors: a woman in her twenties or thirties in good health.

Turning to this clonotype: Without the conserved terminal phenylalanine or tryptophan, this CDR3 likely stems from a read error. The DNA of the CDR3 is TGTGCCAGCAGAGCTAAAGGGGCGGCTGGCTACACCTGC. Translation gives CASRAKGAAGYTC. The chain uses TRBV27 and TRBJ1-2, with a tentative D call TRBD1 (5 bases). This CDR3 comprises 13 residues. Germline loops: CDR1 MNHEY, CDR2 SMNVEV (reference sequence). Trimming shortened V by 6 bases and J by 7 bases, and 15 bases separated the two germline ends.

V gene TRBV6-5 combines with J gene TRBJ2-5; D is unresolved. This CDR3 comprises 14 residues. The V end lost 5 bases, the J end lost 4 bases, and 14 bases lay between the germline ends. Germline assignment: CDR1 MNHEY and CDR2 SVGAGI. The CDR3 sequence: CASSGLALGETQYF. CDR3 DNA sequence: TGTGCCAGCAGTGGATTGGCCCTGGGAGAGACCCAGTACTTC.

This clonotype has just one count. This rearrangement joins TRBV11-2 to TRBJ2-2, with unresolved D. Germline-derived CDR1 and CDR2 are SGHAT and FQNNGV. V lost 1 base and J 1 base, leaving 7 bases between the germline ends. The CDR3 consists of 15 residues. The chain's CDR3 is CASSLASKNTGELFF. CDR3 DNA: TGTGCCAGCAGCTTAGCCAGCAAGAACACCGGGGAGCTGTTTTTT.

This clonotype was recorded many times. This chain uses TRBV29-1 with TRBJ2-3; TRBD1 matches at 9 bases. The CDR3 has 16 amino acids. Losses at the gene ends were 5 bases for V and 3 bases for J; bases not matched to a gene: 12. Germline CDR1 and CDR2: SQVTM and ANQGSEA. The CDR3 DNA follows: TGCAGCGTTCCCCTCGGGACAGGGTGGCGGACAGATACGCAGTATTTT. It codes for CSVPLGTGWRTDTQYF.

This clonotype was picked up many times. The V and J genes are TRBV21-1 and TRBJ2-5; the table calls TRBD1, which could not be checked here. TRBV21-1 is a recognized pseudogene. The CDR3 is 15 amino acids. CDR3 amino acids: CASSLRVGGQETQYF. The CDR3 nucleotides are TGTGCCAGCAGCCTAAGGGTGGGGGGCCAAGAGACCCAGTACTTC.

This clonotype was counted a single time. The chain has TRBV20-1 and TRBJ2-3; TRBD2 matches at 12 bases. CDR3 length: 17 residues. CDR1 is DFQATT and CDR2 is SNEGSKA in the germline V gene (reference sequence). Germline trimming cut 3 bases from V and 0 bases from J; bases unmatched to any gene: 7. CDR3 region: CSARMTSGSLSTDTQYF. The DNA of the CDR3 is TGCAGTGCTAGGATGACTAGCGGGAGCCTGAGCACAGATACGCAGTATTTT.

The gene calls are TRBV7-9 and TRBJ2-5; no firm D call. Germline CDR1 is SEHNR and CDR2 is FQNEAQ (reference sequence). Trimming shortened V by 2 bases and J by 5 bases, and 24 bases separated the two germline ends. The CDR3 spans 18 residues. CDR3 DNA: TGTGCCAGCAGCTTAACGGTTGTTGGGAAAGCTCGGTGGGAGACCCAGTACTTC. It is translated as CASSLTVVGKARWETQYF.

In this sample, this clonotype turned up a few times. The chain is built from TRBV10-3 and TRBJ2-2, with 8 bases matching TRBD1. Germline V gene sequence: CDR1 ENHRY, CDR2 SYGVKD. V was clipped by 8 bases and J by 3 bases; unmatched bases: 5. The CDR3 is 14 amino acids. The chain's CDR3 is CAIGDRSDTGELFF. CDR3 nucleotide sequence: TGTGCCATCGGGGACAGGAGCGACACCGGGGAGCTGTTTTTT.

This clonotype was detected only a few times. The V and J genes are TRBV20-1 and TRBJ2-5; D may match TRBD1 or TRBD2 (5 bases each). The CDR3 spans 13 residues. Looked up from germline, CDR1 is DFQATT and CDR2 is SNEGSKA (reference sequence). V was pared by 0 bases and J by 5 bases, with 10 bases between. The CDR3 is CSARDPGPETQYF. The CDR3 DNA reads TGCAGTGCTAGAGATCCGGGACCGGAGACCCAGTACTTC.

V gene TRBV7-2 combines with J gene TRBJ1-3, with D uncertain. This CDR3 comprises 15 residues. Germline V gene lookup returns CDR1 SGHTA and CDR2 FQGNSA. V was trimmed by 0 bases and J by 0 bases, leaving 6 bases between them. In DNA form, the CDR3 reads TGTGCCAGCAGCTTAGCCCTGAACTCTGGAAACACCATATATTTT. It translates to CASSLALNSGNTIYF.

This clonotype showed up many times. The chain employs TRBV10-3 and TRBJ2-7; TRBD1 matches at 8 bases. The V gene end was trimmed by 4 bases and the J gene end by 2 bases; junction bases not matched to a gene: 4. The CDR3 contains 14 residues. Germline V gene sequence: CDR1 ENHRY, CDR2 SYGVKD. The CDR3 spells CAISVGTGAYEQYF. Here the CDR3 DNA reads TGTGCCATCAGTGTGGGGACAGGCGCCTACGAGCAGTACTTC.

The table lists this clonotype with a count of one. Just one base apart from a much larger clone, this may be a read error. V usage is TRBV15 and J usage is TRBJ2-5, with D tentatively TRBD1 or TRBD2 (6 bases each). From germline, CDR1 is LNHNV and CDR2 YYDKDF (reference sequence). The V end lost 10 bases, the J end lost 3 bases, and 21 bases lay between the germline ends. The CDR3 has 15 residues. In DNA form, the CDR3 reads TGTGCCATCGCGAGTCGTGGAGGGGGTAAAGAGACCCAGTACTTC. It specifies CAIASRGGGKETQYF.

This rearrangement joins TRBV20-1 to TRBJ2-7; 10 bases are shared with TRBD2. With V trimmed by 4 bases and J by 5 bases, 8 bases remained unmatched. Germline V CDR1 and CDR2: DFQATT, SNEGSKA (reference sequence). The CDR3 runs to 14 residues. The CDR3 loop is CSAKNSGRNNEQYF. In DNA, the CDR3 is TGCAGTGCTAAAAATAGCGGGAGGAACAACGAGCAGTACTTC.

A note on this clonotype: One end of the junction is discordant with germline, which a read error may explain. This chain connects TRBV7-2 to TRBJ2-7; D unresolved. Germline CDR1 and CDR2: SGHTA and FQGNSA. The CDR3 sequence is 12 residues long. DNA for the CDR3: TGTGCCAGCAGCTTACGGTCCTCCGAGCAGTACTTC. Its translation is CASSLRSSEQYF. The full variable domain, completed using reference TRBV7-2 and TRBJ2-7, is GAGVSQSPSNKVTEKGKDVELRCDPISGHTALYWYRQSLGQGLEFLIYFQGNSAPDKSGLPSDRFSAERTGGSVSTLTIQRTQQEDSAVYLCASSLRSSEQYFGPGTRLTVT.

The V and J genes are TRBV29-1 and TRBJ1-2, with D possibly matching TRBD1 (6 bases). This CDR3 has 15 residues. Germline CDR1 and CDR2: SQVTM and ANQGSEA. The V and J ends lost 6 bases and 4 bases respectively, with 21 bases between them. As DNA, the CDR3 is TGCAGCGTGGAGACAGGAGAAGGTGGGGCCTATGGCTACACCTTC. It translates to CSVETGEGGAYGYTF.

To note about this clonotype: One end of the junction varies from germline; a read error may be responsible. The chain carries TRBV7-8 and TRBJ1-2; no definite D call. Germline V gives CDR1 SGHVS, CDR2 FQNEAQ. The CDR3 is 15 residues long. The CDR3 nucleotides read TGTGCCAGCAGCTACCAACGGAGGGCCAACTATGACTACACCTTC. It translates to CASSYQRRANYDYTF. The variable domain in full, completed from reference TRBV7-8 and TRBJ1-2, reads GAGVSQSPRYKVAKRGQDVALRCDPISGHVSLFWYQQALGQGPEFLTYFQNEAQLDKSGLPSDRFFAERPEGSVSTLKIQRTQQEDSAVYLCASSYQRRANYDYTFGSGTRLTVV.

In regard to this clonotype: This may come from a read error, since a much larger clone is one base off. The CDR3 is CASSLRAGQGGADTQYF. The CDR3 DNA follows: TGCGCCAGCAGCCTGCGGGCAGGACAGGGAGGCGCAGATACGCAGTATTTT. The J gene is TRBJ2-3, the V gene TRBV5-1; TRBD1 agrees at 8 bases. Trimming removed 4 bases from V and 4 bases from J; junction bases left unmatched: 14. CDR3 length equals 17 residues. CDR1 is SGHRS and CDR2 is YFSETQ in the germline V gene.

This clonotype appeared many times. The junction departs from germline at one end; a sequencing error may be responsible. V gene TRBV11-2 combines with J gene TRBJ2-7; TRBD2 matches at 10 bases. This CDR3 has 16 residues. CDR1 is SGHAT, CDR2 FQNNGV, per germline. The CDR3 DNA follows: TGCGCCAGCAGCTTGGCTCCTAGCGGGGGCTCCTACGAGCAGTACTTC. This sequence encodes CASSLAPSGGSYEQYF.

This clonotype came up a few times. The chain is built from TRBV5-5 and TRBJ1-1; D not certain. The CDR3 spans 14 residues. Trimming cost V 4 bases and J 4 bases, with 14 bases left between them. Germline CDR1 SGHKS, CDR2 YYEKEE (reference sequence). The CDR3 DNA sequence: TGTGCCAGCAGCCCGGGCTTGTGGGGCACTGAAGCTTTCTTT. Translation gives CASSPGLWGTEAFF.

The chain uses TRBV9 and TRBJ2-1, with 8 bases lining up with TRBD2. Germline V CDR1 and CDR2: SGDLS, YYNGEE. The trim removed 4 bases at V and 5 bases at J, leaving 5 bases unmatched. The CDR3 covers 14 residues. In nucleotides, the CDR3 is TGTGCCAGCAGCCGGGAGGGGTTACACAATGAGCAGTTCTTC. It yields the protein CASSREGLHNEQFF.

V gene TRBV10-3 combines with J gene TRBJ2-7; a possible D gene is TRBD1 (6 bases). V was cut by 10 bases and J by 0 bases, with 13 bases left in between. Germline CDR1 and CDR2: ENHRY and SYGVKD. The CDR3 consists of 13 residues. CDR3 amino acids: CATGTNPSYEQYF. CDR3 nucleotide sequence: TGTGCCACGGGGACAAACCCCTCCTACGAGCAGTACTTC.

The CDR3 bases are TGTGCCAGCAGTGTAAGACGGGTTAGTCAGCCCCAGCATTTT. Translating it yields CASSVRRVSQPQHF. The chain recombines TRBV6-1 with TRBJ1-5; D is unclear. Germline V gene lookup returns CDR1 MNHNS and CDR2 SASEGT. The CDR3 is 14 residues long. The ends were cut back, 4 bases at V and 6 bases at J, with 13 bases in the middle.

This clonotype was counted ten times or more. The V gene is TRBV20-1, the J gene TRBJ2-3; 12 nucleotides align to TRBD2. V lost 3 bases, J lost 3 bases, and 1 base stayed unmatched. CDR1 and CDR2 (germline): DFQATT, SNEGSKA (reference sequence). The CDR3 runs 14 residues. The CDR3 region has the DNA TGCAGTGCTAGGACTAGCGGGAGAACAGATACGCAGTATTTT. Residues: CSARTSGRTDTQYF.

The chain couples TRBV7-9 to TRBJ1-4, with 8 bases fitting TRBD1. This CDR3 is built from 17 residues. Germline V lookup: CDR1 SEHNR, CDR2 FQNEAQ (reference sequence). V lost 4 bases, J lost 8 bases, and 15 bases stayed unmatched. The CDR3 bases are TGTGCCAGCAGCTCTTTTTCCTCGACAGGGGCCCGGGAAAAACTGTTTTTT. Translating gives CASSSFSSTGAREKLFF.

This chain connects TRBV15 to TRBJ2-4; maybe TRBD2 (6 bases). This CDR3 has 15 residues. V was pared by 3 bases and J by 1 base, with 10 bases between. The germline V gene has CDR1 LNHNV and CDR2 YYDKDF (reference sequence). The CDR3 DNA follows: TGTGCCACCAGCAGGGAGGAGGGGGCCAAAAACATTCAGTACTTC. Translated, it gives CATSREEGAKNIQYF.

This clonotype was counted between two and nine times. The rearrangement uses TRBV20-1 and TRBJ1-5; 9 bases are a match to TRBD1. Trimming at V came to 5 bases and at J to 1 base, leaving 6 bases not matched to a gene. Looked up from germline, CDR1 is DFQATT and CDR2 is SNEGSKA (reference sequence). This CDR3 contains 15 residues. The CDR3 nucleotides are TGCAGTGCTCCCCCGACAGGGGGGAGCAATCAGCCCCAGCATTTT. Its protein is CSAPPTGGSNQPQHF.